The 12 T cell receptor beta chains listed next were all sequenced from one sample in a study of metastatic and nonmetastatic thyroid tumors. With MiXCR, TCRdb reprocessed the PCR reads. The sample contains 30,000 to 40,000 clones, around 17% of which appear only once. All patients were treatment-naive before thyroid surgery. The sequenced sample consisted of blood. All receptors come from a male donor with papillary thyroid cancer or a benign thyroid nodule (not recorded which). Some clones in this sample may be carry-over from other donors' samples.

The sample holds many counts of this clone. The chain couples TRBV19 to TRBJ2-3; the D gene is possibly TRBD2 (5 bases). The V end lost 4 bases, the J end lost 4 bases, and 12 bases lay between the germline ends. Germline V gene lookup returns CDR1 LNHDA and CDR2 SQIVND (reference sequence). CDR3 length: 14 amino acids. Here the CDR3 reads CASSTEDGADTQYF. The CDR3, as DNA: TGTGCCAGTAGTACAGAGGACGGGGCAGATACGCAGTATTTT.

The rearrangement joins TRBV20-1 to TRBJ1-5, with D possibly being TRBD1 (6 bases). Per germline, CDR1 DFQATT and CDR2 SNEGSKA (reference sequence). The CDR3 runs to 16 residues. Between the trimmed V and J ends, which lost 0 bases and 1 base, there was a span of 13 bases. CDR3 region: CSARDEGTYSNQPQHF. The CDR3 DNA reads TGCAGTGCTAGAGATGAGGGGACATACAGCAATCAGCCCCAGCATTTT.

V gene TRBV6-1 combines with J gene TRBJ2-5; D ambiguous. CDR1 and CDR2 from the germline V gene are MNHNS and SASEGT. Trimming shortened V by 6 bases and J by 7 bases, and 18 bases separated the two germline ends. The CDR3 runs to 14 residues. CDR3 protein: CASSPTFSSGTQYF. The DNA for the CDR3 is TGTGCCAGCAGCCCGACTTTCAGTTCGGGGACCCAGTACTTC.

The chain has TRBV19 and TRBJ1-2, with a weak D call TRBD1 (6 bases). The V gene lost 5 bases and the J gene lost 4 bases, with 8 bases spanning the gap. CDR1 LNHDA and CDR2 SQIVND come from the germline V gene (reference sequence). CDR3 length: 12 amino acids. The CDR3 spells CASSGGAYGYTF. CDR3 nucleotides: TGTGCCAGTAGTGGGGGGGCCTATGGCTACACCTTC. The full variable domain, with the rest looked up from reference TRBV19 and TRBJ1-2, is DGGITQSPKYLFRKEGQNVTLSCEQNLNHDAMYWYRQDPGQGLRLIYYSQIVNDFQKGDIAEGYSVSREKKESFPLTVTSAQKNPTAFYLCASSGGAYGYTFGSGTRLTVV.

In this sample, this clone turned up many times. The chain combines TRBV12-3 or TRBV12-4 with TRBJ2-3; D tentatively fits TRBD1 or TRBD2 (5 bases each). V was trimmed by 3 bases and J by 5 bases, leaving 18 bases between them. This CDR3 is 16 amino acids long. The CDR3 spells CASSFLGVQAGDTQYF. CDR3 sequence (DNA): TGTGCCAGCAGTTTTTTGGGGGTTCAGGCGGGAGATACGCAGTATTTT.

The chain combines TRBV5-6 with TRBJ1-6; D is uncertain. The CDR3 contains 10 residues. V dropped 4 bases and J dropped 9 bases, with 2 bases sitting between them. The germline gives CDR1 SGHDT, CDR2 YYEEEE. The CDR3 loop is CASSPSPLHF. The CDR3 bases are TGTGCCAGCAGCCCTTCACCCCTCCACTTT.

The sample holds many counts of this clone. The genes are TRBV6-2 or TRBV6-3 and TRBJ2-7, with D possibly called TRBD1 or TRBD2 (5 bases each). The CDR3 runs to 14 residues. V was clipped by 6 bases and J by 3 bases, with 15 bases between them. Germline assignment: CDR1 MNHEY and CDR2 SVGEGT. DNA for the CDR3: TGTGCCAGCAGCCGGGACGTCCCCCTCTACGAGCAGTACTTC. The encoded protein is CASSRDVPLYEQYF.

This clone is medium-sized. The rearrangement links TRBV6-1 to TRBJ2-3; TRBD2 matches 9 bases. The CDR3 sequence is 16 residues long. Germline CDR1 and CDR2: MNHNS and SASEGT. J lost 3 bases, V lost 2 bases, and 6 bases had no gene match. CDR3 sequence reads: CASSERIAGETDTQYF. CDR3 bases: TGTGCCAGCAGTGAAAGGATAGCGGGAGAGACAGATACGCAGTATTTT.

This clone was detected many times. The chain carries TRBV5-4 and TRBJ2-7; D is ambiguous. This CDR3 has 12 residues. V was shortened by 4 bases and J by 6 bases, with 11 bases between the two germline ends. Per germline, CDR1 SGHNT and CDR2 YYREEE (reference sequence). Written as DNA, the CDR3 is TGTGCCAGCAGCGCCGGCCTTACCGAGCAGTACTTC. Protein product: CASSAGLTEQYF.

This CDR3 reads CASSAHQDRYYYEQYF. The CDR3 bases are TGTGCCAGTAGTGCCCACCAGGACAGATACTACTACGAGCAGTACTTC. The chain employs TRBV19 and TRBJ2-7, with TRBD1 as a possible D gene (6 bases). This CDR3 has 16 amino acids. Trimming pared 5 bases from V and 3 bases from J, leaving 20 bases between. In germline, CDR1 is LNHDA, CDR2 SQIVND (reference sequence).

This chain links TRBV6-1 with TRBJ1-1; tentative D call: TRBD1 (6 bases). The V gene's germline CDR1 is MNHNS and CDR2 SASEGT. V lost 0 bases and J lost 7, with 15 bases in between. The CDR3 runs 15 residues. CDR3 coding DNA: TGTGCCAGCAGTGAAGCGACAGGACTAATACATGAAGCTTTCTTT. As protein: CASSEATGLIHEAFF.

The chain has TRBV6-1 and TRBJ2-7, with TRBD1 matching over 9 bases. Losses at the gene ends were 6 bases for V and 2 bases for J; bases not matched to a gene: 5. Germline CDR1 reads MNHNS; CDR2 reads SASEGT. This CDR3 comprises 14 residues. CDR3: CASRSGTGTYEQYF. The CDR3 nucleotides read TGTGCCAGCAGGTCCGGGACAGGGACCTACGAGCAGTACTTC.